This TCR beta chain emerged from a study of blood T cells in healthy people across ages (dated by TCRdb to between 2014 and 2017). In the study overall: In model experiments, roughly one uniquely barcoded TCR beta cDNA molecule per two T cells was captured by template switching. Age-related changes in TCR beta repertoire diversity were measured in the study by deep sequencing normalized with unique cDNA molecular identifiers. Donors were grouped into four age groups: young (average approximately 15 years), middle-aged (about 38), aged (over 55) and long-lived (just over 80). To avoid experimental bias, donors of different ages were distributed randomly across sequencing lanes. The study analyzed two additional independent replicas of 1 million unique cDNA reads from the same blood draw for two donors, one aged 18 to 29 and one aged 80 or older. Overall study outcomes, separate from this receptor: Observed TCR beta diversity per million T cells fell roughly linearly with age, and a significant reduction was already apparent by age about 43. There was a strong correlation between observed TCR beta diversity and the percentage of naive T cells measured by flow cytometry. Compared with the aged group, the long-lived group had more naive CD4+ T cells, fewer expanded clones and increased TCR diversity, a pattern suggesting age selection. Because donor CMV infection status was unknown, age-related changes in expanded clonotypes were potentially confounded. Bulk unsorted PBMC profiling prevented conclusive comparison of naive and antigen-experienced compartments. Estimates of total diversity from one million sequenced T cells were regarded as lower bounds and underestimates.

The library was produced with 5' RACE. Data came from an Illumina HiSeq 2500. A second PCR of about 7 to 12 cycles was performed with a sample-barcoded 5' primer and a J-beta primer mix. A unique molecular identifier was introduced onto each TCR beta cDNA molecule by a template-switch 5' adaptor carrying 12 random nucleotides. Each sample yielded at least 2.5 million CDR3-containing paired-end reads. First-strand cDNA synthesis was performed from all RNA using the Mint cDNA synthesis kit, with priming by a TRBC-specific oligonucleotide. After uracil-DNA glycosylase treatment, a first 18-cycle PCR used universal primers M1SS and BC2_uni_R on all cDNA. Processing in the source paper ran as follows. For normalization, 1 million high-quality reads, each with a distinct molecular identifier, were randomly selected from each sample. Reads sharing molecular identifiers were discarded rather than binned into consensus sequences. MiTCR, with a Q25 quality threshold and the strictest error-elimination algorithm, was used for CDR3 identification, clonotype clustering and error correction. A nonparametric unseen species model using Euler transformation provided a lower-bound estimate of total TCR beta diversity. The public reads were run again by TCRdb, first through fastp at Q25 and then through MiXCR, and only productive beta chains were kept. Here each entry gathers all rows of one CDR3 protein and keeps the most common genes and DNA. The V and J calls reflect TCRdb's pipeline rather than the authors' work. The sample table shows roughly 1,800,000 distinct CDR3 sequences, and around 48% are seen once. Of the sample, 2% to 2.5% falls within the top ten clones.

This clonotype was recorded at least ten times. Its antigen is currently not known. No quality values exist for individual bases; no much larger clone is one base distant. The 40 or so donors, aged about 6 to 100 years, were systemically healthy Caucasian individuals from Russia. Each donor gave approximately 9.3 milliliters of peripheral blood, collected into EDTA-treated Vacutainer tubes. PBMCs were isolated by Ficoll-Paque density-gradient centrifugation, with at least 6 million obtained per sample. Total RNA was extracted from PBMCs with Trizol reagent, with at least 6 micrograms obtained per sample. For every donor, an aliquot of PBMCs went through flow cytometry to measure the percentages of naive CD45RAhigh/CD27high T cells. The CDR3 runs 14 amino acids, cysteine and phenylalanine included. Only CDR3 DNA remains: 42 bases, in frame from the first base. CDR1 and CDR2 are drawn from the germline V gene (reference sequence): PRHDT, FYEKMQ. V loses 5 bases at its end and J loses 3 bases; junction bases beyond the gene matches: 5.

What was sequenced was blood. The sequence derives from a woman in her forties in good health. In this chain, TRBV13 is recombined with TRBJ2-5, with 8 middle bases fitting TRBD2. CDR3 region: CASSPRAGEETQYF. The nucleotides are TGTGCCAGCAGCCCTCGAGCGGGGGAAGAGACCCAGTACTTC.